The 13 T cell receptor beta chains listed next were all sequenced from one sample in a study of T cell responses to AZD1222 COVID-19 vaccine. Produced via immunoSEQ multiplex PCR; TCRdb's table is partial and in-frame only. Of 160,000 or so clones detected, around 93% appear once; the ten largest clones hold approximately 2%. The source material was peripheral blood, sampled on day 0 of AZD1222 vaccination. All receptors derive from an adult in good health.

The chain has TRBV19 and TRBJ2-4, with TRBD1 matching over 8 bases. Trimming took 6 bases from V and 2 from J; bases not matched to a gene: 9. This CDR3 has 16 amino acids. Germline-derived CDR1 and CDR2 are LNHDA and SQIVND (reference sequence). CDR3 nucleotide sequence: TGTGCCAGTAGAGACCAGGGGGCGATAACCAAAAACATTCAGTACTTC. It specifies CASRDQGAITKNIQYF. Drawing the rest from reference TRBV19 and TRBJ2-4, the complete variable domain is DGGITQSPKYLFRKEGQNVTLSCEQNLNHDAMYWYRQDPGQGLRLIYYSQIVNDFQKGDIAEGYSVSREKKESFPLTVTSAQKNPTAFYLCASRDQGAITKNIQYFGAGTRLSVL.

This chain's CDR3 is CSVDSPSTDTQYF. Here the CDR3 DNA reads TGCAGCGTGGACTCGCCGTCTACAGATACGCAGTATTTT. The V gene is TRBV29-1, the J gene TRBJ2-3; a weak D match, TRBD2 (5 bases). This CDR3 is built from 13 residues. Trimming cost V 6 bases and J 3 bases, with 13 bases left between them. Germline CDR1 reads SQVTM; CDR2 reads ANQGSEA.

This clone was seen once. The genes are TRBV11-2 and TRBJ2-3; possibly TRBD2 for D (7 bases). V was trimmed by 5 bases and J by 6 bases, leaving 18 bases between them. The CDR3 is made up of 15 amino acids. The germline V gene encodes CDR1 SGHAT and CDR2 FQNNGV. The chain's CDR3 is CASSQGGGGRDTQYF. Written as DNA, the CDR3 is TGTGCCAGCAGCCAGGGCGGGGGCGGTCGGGATACGCAGTATTTT.

This clone has just one count. The J gene is TRBJ1-5, the V gene TRBV19; no reliable D call. Trimming took off 9 bases at V and 3 bases at J, with 21 bases between the two ends. The CDR3 covers 16 residues. CDR1 is LNHDA and CDR2 is SQIVND in the germline V gene (reference sequence). This chain's CDR3 is CASTLSFLSDNQPQHF. The CDR3 DNA reads as TGTGCCAGCACTTTATCGTTTCTGAGCGACAATCAGCCCCAGCATTTT.

This sequence joins TRBV30 and TRBJ2-1; TRBD1 agrees at 7 bases. V lost 0 bases to trimming and J lost 3 bases; unmatched junction nucleotides: 8. This CDR3 spans 16 amino acids. The germline V gene has CDR1 GTSNPN and CDR2 SVGIG (reference sequence). DNA for the CDR3: TGTGCCTGGAGTGTACGTCGGGACAGTTACTACAATGAGCAGTTCTTC. It specifies CAWSVRRDSYYNEQFF.

This clone has more than one count but fewer than ten. The V gene is TRBV14, the J gene TRBJ1-2; no clear D gene. From germline, CDR1 is SGHDN and CDR2 FVKESK. The CDR3 sequence is 13 residues long. The V end lost 4 bases, the J end lost 7 bases, and 13 bases lay between the germline ends. The chain's CDR3 is CASSPGPNLGYTF. DNA for the CDR3: TGTGCCAGCAGCCCCGGGCCAAATCTTGGCTACACCTTC.

This clone was counted once. The chain employs TRBV7-3 and TRBJ2-7; D might be TRBD2 (7 bases). Deletions cut 5 bases from V and 2 bases from J, with 19 bases between. Per the germline V gene, CDR1 is SGHTA and CDR2 is FQGTGA. This CDR3 comprises 16 residues. The CDR3 nucleotides are TGTGCCAGCAGCCCGGTGGGGGGGACACCGACCTACGAGCAGTACTTC. It codes for CASSPVGGTPTYEQYF. Combining the CDR3 with reference TRBV7-3 and TRBJ2-7 gives the whole variable domain GAGVSQTPSNKVTEKGKYVELRCDPISGHTALYWYRQSLGQGPEFLIYFQGTGAADDSGLPNDRFFAVRPEGSVSTLKIQRTERGDSAVYLCASSPVGGTPTYEQYFGPGTRLTVT.

The genes are TRBV7-3 and TRBJ2-2; a weak D match, TRBD1 (6 bases). The CDR3 consists of 12 residues. The ends were cut back, 9 bases at V and 4 bases at J, with 9 bases in the middle. CDR1 SGHTA and CDR2 FQGTGA come from the germline V gene. The CDR3 bases are TGTGCCAGTGGGGGCGTCACCGGGGAGCTGTTTTTT. This codes for CASGGVTGELFF.

This clone was observed a few times. V gene TRBV6-5 combines with J gene TRBJ1-5; D unresolved. Trimming left V 7 bases short and J 10 bases short, with 14 bases between. Germline V gives CDR1 MNHEY, CDR2 SVGAGI. This CDR3 has 12 amino acids. The CDR3 region is CASTGLGDPQHF. The CDR3 coding sequence is TGTGCCAGCACGGGCCTGGGTGATCCCCAGCATTTT.

The CDR3 sequence is CASSIDWNGLSPLHF. The CDR3 nucleotides read TGTGCCAGTAGTATAGATTGGAACGGGCTTTCACCCCTCCACTTT. The rearrangement joins TRBV19 to TRBJ1-6; D is unclear. Germline V gene lookup returns CDR1 LNHDA and CDR2 SQIVND (reference sequence). The CDR3 length is 15 residues. V lost 0 bases to trimming and J lost 9 bases, with 12 bases between them.

The chain uses TRBV30 and TRBJ2-7; 7 bases fit TRBD1. CDR1 is GTSNPN and CDR2 is SVGIG in the germline V gene (reference sequence). The V segment lost 2 bases and the J segment 0 bases; nucleotides outside the gene matches: 7. The CDR3 is 15 residues long. CDR3 region: CAWSSDRLSSYEQYF. The CDR3, as DNA: TGTGCCTGGAGTTCGGACAGGCTGAGCTCCTACGAGCAGTACTTC.

This chain links TRBV5-5 with TRBJ1-2, with D possibly matching TRBD1 (5 bases). V lost 4 bases, J lost 1 base, and 14 bases lay in between. The CDR3 totals 15 residues. From germline, CDR1 is SGHKS and CDR2 YYEKEE (reference sequence). CDR3 in DNA: TGTGCCAGCAGCCCCGGGACTGTCTTTAACTATGGCTACACCTTC. This codes for CASSPGTVFNYGYTF.

The table lists this clone with a count of one. The V call is TRBV6-1, the J call TRBJ1-5; D remains unclear. The CDR3 covers 14 residues. V lost 1 base, J lost 5 bases, and 9 bases lay in between. Germline-derived CDR1 and CDR2 are MNHNS and SASEGT. The CDR3 is CASSEVAGYQPQHF. The CDR3 DNA reads TGTGCCAGCAGTGAAGTCGCAGGATATCAGCCCCAGCATTTT.